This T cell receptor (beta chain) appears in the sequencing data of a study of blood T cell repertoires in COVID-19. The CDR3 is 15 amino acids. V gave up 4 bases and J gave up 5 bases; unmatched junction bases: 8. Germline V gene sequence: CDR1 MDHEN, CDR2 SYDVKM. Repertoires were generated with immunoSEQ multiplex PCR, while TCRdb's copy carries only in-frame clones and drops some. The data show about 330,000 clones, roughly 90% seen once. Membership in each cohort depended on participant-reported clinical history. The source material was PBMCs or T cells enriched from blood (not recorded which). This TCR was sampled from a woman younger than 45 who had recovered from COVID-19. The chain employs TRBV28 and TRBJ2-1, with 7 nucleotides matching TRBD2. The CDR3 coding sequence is TGTGCCAGCAGTTCCGAAGCGGGAACTAACAATGAGCAGTTCTTC. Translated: CASSSEAGTNNEQFF.